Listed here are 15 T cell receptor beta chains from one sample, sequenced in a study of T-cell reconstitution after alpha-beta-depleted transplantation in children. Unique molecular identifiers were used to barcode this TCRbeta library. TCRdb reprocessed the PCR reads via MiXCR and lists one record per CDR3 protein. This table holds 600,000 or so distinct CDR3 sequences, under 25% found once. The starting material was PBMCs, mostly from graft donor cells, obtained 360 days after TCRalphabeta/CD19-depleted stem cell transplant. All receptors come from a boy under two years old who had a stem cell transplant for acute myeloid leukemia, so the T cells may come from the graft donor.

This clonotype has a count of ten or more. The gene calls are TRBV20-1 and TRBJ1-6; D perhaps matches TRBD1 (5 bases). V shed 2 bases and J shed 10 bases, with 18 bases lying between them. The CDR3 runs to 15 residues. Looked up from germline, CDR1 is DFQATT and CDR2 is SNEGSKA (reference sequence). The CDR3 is CSARRGLSHGSPLHF. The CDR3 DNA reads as TGCAGTGCTAGAAGGGGCCTCTCACACGGATCACCCCTCCACTTT.

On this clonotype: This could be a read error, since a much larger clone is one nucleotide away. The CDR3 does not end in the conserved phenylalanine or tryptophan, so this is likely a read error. The CDR3 region has the DNA TGTGCCAGCAGCCTTTTGAGCGGGGGTCCCACAGATACGCAGTATCTT. It is translated as CASSLLSGGPTDTQYL. The chain couples TRBV7-2 to TRBJ2-3, with 8 bases aligning to TRBD2. With 5 bases clipped from V and 2 bases from J, the junction kept 9 bases outside the gene matches. Germline V lookup: CDR1 SGHTA, CDR2 FQGNSA. There are 16 residues in the CDR3.

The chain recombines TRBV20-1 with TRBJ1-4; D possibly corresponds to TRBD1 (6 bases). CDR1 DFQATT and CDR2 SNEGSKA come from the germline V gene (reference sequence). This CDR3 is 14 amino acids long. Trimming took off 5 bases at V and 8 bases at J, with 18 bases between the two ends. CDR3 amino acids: CSAPRTASHEKLFF. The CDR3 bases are TGCAGTGCTCCTCGGACAGCTTCTCACGAAAAACTGTTTTTT.

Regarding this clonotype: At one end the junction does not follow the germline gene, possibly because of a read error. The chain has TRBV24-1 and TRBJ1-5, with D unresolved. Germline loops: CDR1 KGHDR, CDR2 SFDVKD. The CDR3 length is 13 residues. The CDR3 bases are TGTGCCACCAGTGACGGGTACAATCAGCCCCAGCGTTTT. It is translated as CATSDGYNQPQRF.

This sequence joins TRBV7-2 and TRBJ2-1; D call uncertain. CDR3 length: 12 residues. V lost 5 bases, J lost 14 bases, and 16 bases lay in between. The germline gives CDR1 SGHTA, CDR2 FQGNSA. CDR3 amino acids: CASSLATAQEFF. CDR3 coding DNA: TGTGCCAGCAGCCTTGCTACTGCCCAGGAGTTCTTC.

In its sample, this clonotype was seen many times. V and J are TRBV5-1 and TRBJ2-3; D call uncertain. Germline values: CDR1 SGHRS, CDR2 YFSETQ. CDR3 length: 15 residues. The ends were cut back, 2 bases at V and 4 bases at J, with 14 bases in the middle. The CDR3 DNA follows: TGCGCCAGCAGCTTTGGAGAAGGACCACCAGATACGCAGTATTTT. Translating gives CASSFGEGPPDTQYF.

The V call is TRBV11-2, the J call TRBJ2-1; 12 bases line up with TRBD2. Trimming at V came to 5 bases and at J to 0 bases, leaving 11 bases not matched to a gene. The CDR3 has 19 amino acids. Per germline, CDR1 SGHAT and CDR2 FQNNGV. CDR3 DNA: TGTGCCAGCAGCCCCGGCGAACTAGCGGGGGGCCTCTCCTACAATGAGCAGTTCTTC. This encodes CASSPGELAGGLSYNEQFF.

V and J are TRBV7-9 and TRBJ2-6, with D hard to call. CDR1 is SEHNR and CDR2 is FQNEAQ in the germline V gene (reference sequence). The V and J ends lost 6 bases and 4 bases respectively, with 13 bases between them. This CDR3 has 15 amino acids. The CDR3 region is CASSQGGLGANVLTF. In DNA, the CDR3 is TGTGCCAGCAGTCAAGGTGGGCTCGGGGCCAACGTCCTGACTTTC.

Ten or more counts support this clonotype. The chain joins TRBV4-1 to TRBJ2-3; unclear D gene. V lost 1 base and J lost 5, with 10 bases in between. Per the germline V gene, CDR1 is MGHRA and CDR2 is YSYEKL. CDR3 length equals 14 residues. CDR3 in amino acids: CASSQVGFVDTQYF. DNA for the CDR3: TGCGCCAGCAGCCAAGTAGGGTTCGTAGATACGCAGTATTTT.

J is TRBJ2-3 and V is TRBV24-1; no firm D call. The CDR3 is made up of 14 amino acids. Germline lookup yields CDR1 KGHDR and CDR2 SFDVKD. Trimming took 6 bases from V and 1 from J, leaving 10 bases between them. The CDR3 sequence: CATSWSYRTDTQYF. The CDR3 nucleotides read TGTGCCACCAGTTGGTCCTATCGCACAGATACGCAGTATTTT.

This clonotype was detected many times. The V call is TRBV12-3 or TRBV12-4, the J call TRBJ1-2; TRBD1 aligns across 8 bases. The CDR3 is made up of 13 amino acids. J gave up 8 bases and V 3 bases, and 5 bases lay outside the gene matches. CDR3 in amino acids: CASSLQGAEGYTF. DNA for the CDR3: TGTGCCAGCAGTTTGCAGGGGGCTGAAGGCTACACCTTC.

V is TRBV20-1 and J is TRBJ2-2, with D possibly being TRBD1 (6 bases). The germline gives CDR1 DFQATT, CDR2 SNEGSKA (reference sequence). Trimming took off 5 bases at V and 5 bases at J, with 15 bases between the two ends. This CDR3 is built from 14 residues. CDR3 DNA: TGCAGTGCTCGCTTGGGGGCGGGTACCGGGGAGCTGTTTTTT. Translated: CSARLGAGTGELFF.

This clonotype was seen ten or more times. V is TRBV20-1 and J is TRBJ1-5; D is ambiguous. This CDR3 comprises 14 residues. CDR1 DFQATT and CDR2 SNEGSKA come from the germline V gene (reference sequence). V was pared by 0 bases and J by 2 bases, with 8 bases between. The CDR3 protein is CSAREPSGNQPQHF. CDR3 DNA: TGCAGTGCTAGAGAGCCAAGCGGCAATCAGCCCCAGCATTTT.

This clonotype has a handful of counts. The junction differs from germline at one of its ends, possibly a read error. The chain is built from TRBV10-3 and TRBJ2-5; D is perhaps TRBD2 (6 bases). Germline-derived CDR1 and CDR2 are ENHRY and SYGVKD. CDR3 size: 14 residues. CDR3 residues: CAISESGVQETQYF. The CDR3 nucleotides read TGTGCCATCAGCGAGTCGGGGGTCCAGGAGACCCAGTACTTC.

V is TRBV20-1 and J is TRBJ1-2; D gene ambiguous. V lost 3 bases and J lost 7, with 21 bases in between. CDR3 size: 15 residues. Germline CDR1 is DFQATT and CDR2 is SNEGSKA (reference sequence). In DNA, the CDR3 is TGCAGTGCTAGGCCCTTTAGTAGGGCCGGCGCTGGCTACACCTTC. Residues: CSARPFSRAGAGYTF.